The 20 T cell receptor beta chains below come from one sample, sequenced in a study of blood T cell repertoires in COVID-19. The data were produced by immunoSEQ multiplex PCR, yet TCRdb's version contains in-frame clones alone and is incomplete. Altogether approximately 140,000 clones are present, roughly 76% being singletons, with the ten largest covering roughly 8.4%. The specimen sequenced was peripheral blood. The receptors were gathered from a human donor with acute or convalescent COVID-19. The donor label of this sample is uncertain.

This clone was counted only a few times. The rearrangement links TRBV6-5 to TRBJ2-7, with 7 bases identical to TRBD2. This CDR3 is 12 amino acids long. Germline-derived CDR1 and CDR2 are MNHEY and SVGAGI. V lost 6 bases and J lost 6; bases outside the gene matches: 5. CDR3: CASRIWEGEQYF. Written as DNA, the CDR3 is TGTGCCAGCAGGATTTGGGAGGGCGAGCAGTACTTC.

The chain recombines TRBV5-1 with TRBJ2-7; unclear D gene. Germline V gene lookup returns CDR1 SGHRS and CDR2 YFSETQ. The CDR3 consists of 12 residues. Between the trimmed V and J ends, which lost 0 bases and 5 bases, there was a span of 6 bases. The CDR3 loop is CASSLDDNEQYF. CDR3 in DNA: TGCGCCAGCAGCTTGGACGACAACGAGCAGTACTTC.

The V and J genes are TRBV5-1 and TRBJ1-2; D is undetermined. V was shortened by 4 bases and J by 3 bases, with 7 bases between the two germline ends. Germline V gene lookup returns CDR1 SGHRS and CDR2 YFSETQ. This CDR3 contains 12 residues. The CDR3 sequence: CASSPDYYGYTF. CDR3 nucleotides: TGCGCCAGCAGCCCAGACTACTATGGCTACACCTTC.

The gene calls are TRBV5-6 and TRBJ1-1, with a weak D call TRBD1 (5 bases). This CDR3 is 16 amino acids long. The germline V gene encodes CDR1 SGHDT and CDR2 YYEEEE. V lost 4 bases and J lost 2, with 18 bases in between. The CDR3 reads CASSPGLLGGNTEAFF. The CDR3 nucleotides read TGTGCCAGCAGCCCGGGACTCCTCGGGGGAAACACTGAAGCTTTCTTT.

The chain employs TRBV12-3 or TRBV12-4 and TRBJ2-5, with 8 bases identical to TRBD2. After removal of 6 bases from V and 4 bases from J, the junction contained 4 bases not matched to a gene. The CDR3 is 13 amino acids. The CDR3 spells CASRSGGGETQYF. The DNA for the CDR3 is TGTGCCAGCAGGAGCGGGGGTGGAGAGACCCAGTACTTC.

Written as DNA, the CDR3 is TGTGCCAGCAGCCATCGCGGGGGGCACTCCTACAATGAGCAGTTCTTC. It codes for CASSHRGGHSYNEQFF. The genes are TRBV3-1 (or the pseudogene TRBV3-2) and TRBJ2-1; 8 positions match TRBD2. This CDR3 spans 16 amino acids. Per the germline V gene, CDR1 is LGHDT and CDR2 is YNNKEL (reference sequence). The V and J ends lost 3 bases and 0 bases, in that order; junction bases with no gene match: 4.

This chain uses TRBV6-5 with TRBJ1-1, with TRBD1 as a possible D gene (5 bases). The CDR3 totals 13 residues. V was clipped by 3 bases and J by 10 bases, with 15 bases between them. Germline V gene data show CDR1 as MNHEY and CDR2 as SVGAGI. DNA of the CDR3: TGTGCCAGCAGTTATTCAGGGAACAGTCGAGCTTTCTTT. It is translated as CASSYSGNSRAFF.

The rearrangement uses TRBV19 and TRBJ2-6; no firm D call. V dropped 3 bases and J dropped 0 bases, with 6 bases sitting between them. CDR1 and CDR2 (germline): LNHDA, SQIVND (reference sequence). The CDR3 has 15 residues. The CDR3 coding sequence is TGTGCCAGTAGTATGTACAGCTCTGGGGCCAACGTCCTGACTTTC. This gives the protein CASSMYSSGANVLTF.

This sequence joins TRBV4-1 and TRBJ1-5; 8 bases fit TRBD1. Trimming removed 2 bases from V and 3 bases from J; junction bases left unmatched: 3. The CDR3 runs 15 residues. Germline V CDR1 and CDR2: MGHRA, YSYEKL. CDR3 coding DNA: TGCGCCAGCAGCCAACAACAGGGGGACAATCAGCCCCAGCATTTT. Translated, it gives CASSQQQGDNQPQHF.

This clone was observed once. J is TRBJ1-2 and V is TRBV6-1, with D hard to call. Trimming cost V 2 bases and J 4 bases, with 14 bases left between them. In germline, CDR1 is MNHNS, CDR2 SASEGT. This CDR3 comprises 15 residues. CDR3 nucleotides: TGTGCCAGCAGTGAACCCATCCAACATGCCTATGGCTACACCTTC. This gives the protein CASSEPIQHAYGYTF.

The gene calls are TRBV30 and TRBJ2-2; perhaps TRBD2 as D (5 bases). V lost 0 bases and J lost 5, with 7 bases in between. This CDR3 spans 13 amino acids. Per the germline V gene, CDR1 is GTSNPN and CDR2 is SVGIG (reference sequence). The CDR3 nucleotides are TGTGCCTGGAGTGTACTAGGGACCGGGGAGCTGTTTTTT. It encodes CAWSVLGTGELFF.

This sequence joins TRBV5-1 and TRBJ1-3; no clear D gene. V was cut by 1 base and J by 1 base, with 9 bases left in between. The germline V gene has CDR1 SGHRS and CDR2 YFSETQ. This CDR3 has 15 residues. CDR3 coding DNA: TGCGCCAGCAGCTTGTCACGGGGATCTGGAAACACCATATATTTT. Protein product: CASSLSRGSGNTIYF.

The gene calls are TRBV7-9 and TRBJ1-1, with TRBD1 matching over 7 bases. This CDR3 is built from 15 residues. The germline gives CDR1 SEHNR, CDR2 FQNEAQ (reference sequence). With V trimmed by 5 bases and J by 1 base, 7 bases remained unmatched. The CDR3 reads CASSLSTGWNTEAFF. The CDR3 DNA reads as TGTGCCAGCAGCCTCTCGACAGGGTGGAACACTGAAGCTTTCTTT.

The chain has TRBV6-4 and TRBJ1-1, with D tentatively TRBD1 (6 bases). Trimming left V 3 bases short and J 4 bases short, with 12 bases between. This CDR3 is 14 amino acids long. The germline CDR1 and CDR2 sequences are MRHNA and SNTAGT. The CDR3: CASSESGGTTEAFF. DNA of the CDR3: TGTGCCAGCAGTGAGTCTGGGGGCACCACTGAAGCTTTCTTT.

This clone has just a few counts. The chain is built from TRBV4-1 and TRBJ1-3; TRBD1 might be the D (6 bases). Germline V lookup: CDR1 MGHRA, CDR2 YSYEKL. The CDR3 totals 15 residues. The germline V and J ends were trimmed by 1 base and 4 bases, with 11 bases remaining between them. CDR3 nucleotides: TGCGCCAGCAGCCAAGTCCCAGGGGTGGGAAACACCATATATTTT. Translated, it gives CASSQVPGVGNTIYF.

This chain joins TRBV2 and TRBJ1-2; 8 positions match TRBD1. CDR1 is SNHLY, CDR2 FYNNEI, per germline. Trimming removed 6 bases from V and 2 bases from J; junction bases left unmatched: 5. The CDR3 is 14 amino acids. In DNA form, the CDR3 reads TGTGCCAGCAGAGACAGGGGTGCCAACTATGGCTACACCTTC. Its protein is CASRDRGANYGYTF. The full variable domain, in which reference TRBV2 and TRBJ1-2 provide the parts outside the CDR3, is EPEVTQTPSHQVTQMGQEVILRCVPISNHLYFYWYRQILGQKVEFLVSFYNNEISEKSEIFDDQFSVERPDGSNFTLKIRSTKLEDSAMYFCASRDRGANYGYTFGSGTRLTVV.

This sequence joins TRBV7-2 and TRBJ1-2; 7 bases map to TRBD1. V gave up 4 bases and J gave up 0 bases; unmatched junction bases: 5. This CDR3 spans 15 amino acids. Germline CDR1 reads SGHTA; CDR2 reads FQGNSA. CDR3 sequence: CASSSAGGANYGYTF. CDR3 coding DNA: TGTGCCAGCAGCTCCGCAGGGGGTGCTAACTATGGCTACACCTTC.

The chain links TRBV11-2 to TRBJ2-3, with D perhaps matching TRBD1 (5 bases). Germline V lookup: CDR1 SGHAT, CDR2 FQNNGV. This CDR3 contains 14 residues. V was cut by 3 bases and J by 4 bases, with 11 bases left in between. CDR3 sequence reads: CASSFGAVADTQYF. CDR3 nucleotide sequence: TGTGCCAGCAGCTTTGGGGCCGTCGCAGATACGCAGTATTTT.

CDR3 coding DNA: TGTGCCAGTAGTATCAGGTGGGCGAACACTGAAGCTTTCTTT. Translation: CASSIRWANTEAFF. This sequence joins TRBV19 and TRBJ1-1; D remains ambiguous. With 3 bases removed from V and 1 base from J, the gap between germline ends came to 9 bases. In germline, CDR1 is LNHDA, CDR2 SQIVND (reference sequence). The CDR3 sequence is 14 residues long.

The chain recombines TRBV7-9 with TRBJ1-6; TRBD1 might be the D (6 bases). V lost 6 bases, J lost 7 bases, and 13 bases lay in between. The V gene's germline CDR1 is SEHNR and CDR2 FQNEAQ (reference sequence). The CDR3 totals 14 residues. The CDR3 sequence is CASRLDRSNSPLHF. CDR3 nucleotides: TGTGCCAGCAGACTTGACAGGTCAAATTCACCCCTCCACTTT.